The rows below give T cell receptor beta chains drawn from one sample of a study of shared clonotypes between healthy human individuals. Assay: immunoSEQ multiplex PCR; the TCRdb copy retains only in-frame clones and omits some. The table shows about 1.1 million clones, with around 78% occurring only once. Material for sequencing was memory CD4+ T cells from PBMCs. These receptor sequences come from a man aged 18 to 29 in good health. Some clones in this sample may be carry-over from other donors' samples. Both conserved end residues are part of each CDR3. A D gene is named only where the DNA matches it firmly. Rows may omit the clone size; those that give it use once, few, many or a size class.

v_call	d_call	j_call	clone_size	cdr3_aa	cdr3_nt
TRBV11-3	TRBD2	TRBJ2-1	-	CASSLTAGVNEQFF	TGTGCCAGCAGCCTAACCGCGGGGGTCAATGAGCAGTTCTTC
TRBV2	-	TRBJ1-1	few	CASTLYMNTEAFF	TGTGCCAGCACCCTCTACATGAACACTGAAGCTTTCTTT
TRBV11-3	TRBD2	TRBJ2-5	-	CASSLGAREGRETQYF	TGTGCCAGCAGCTTAGGGGCCCGGGAGGGACGGGAGACCCAGTACTTC
TRBV2	-	TRBJ1-1	few	CASTRGENTEAFF	TGTGCCAGCACGAGGGGGGAGAACACTGAAGCTTTCTTT
TRBV4-2	-	TRBJ2-7	-	CASSQQQSLEIYEQYF	TGTGCCAGCAGCCAACAACAAAGCCTTGAGATCTACGAGCAGTACTTC
TRBV5-4	TRBD2	TRBJ2-7	-	CASSYGTSGTYEQYF	TGTGCCAGCAGCTACGGGACTAGCGGGACCTACGAGCAGTACTTC
TRBV10-2	-	TRBJ1-6	-	CASSGQGNSPLHF	TGCGCCAGCAGTGGTCAGGGGAATTCACCCCTCCACTTT
TRBV2	-	TRBJ2-2	-	CASTRDSLATGELFF	TGTGCAAGTACTCGGGACTCCCTGGCCACCGGGGAGCTGTTTTTT
TRBV2	-	TRBJ2-1	-	CASSEKRAGGGEQFF	TGTGCCAGCAGTGAAAAGAGGGCAGGAGGTGGTGAGCAGTTCTTC
TRBV18	-	TRBJ2-7	-	CASSPGRRTYEQYF	TGTGCCAGCTCACCGGGACGACGGACCTACGAGCAGTACTTC